Below, one T cell receptor beta chain is given with its context. TCRbeta library preparation incorporated unique molecular identifiers. One entry per CDR3 protein results from TCRdb running MiXCR on the PCR reads. This table holds 450,000 to 700,000 distinct CDR3 sequences, roughly 27% found once. The record originates from a study of T-cell reconstitution after alpha-beta-depleted transplantation in children. There are 13 residues in the CDR3. Germline V gene lookup returns CDR1 SGHRS and CDR2 YFSETQ. The V end was cut by 6 bases, the J end by 6 bases, with 14 bases between. V usage is TRBV5-1 and J usage is TRBJ2-3; D is undetermined. This receptor was identified in a boy in the first two years of life with Wiskott-Aldrich syndrome, due to receive a stem cell transplant. Sequencing was performed on PBMCs, taken before TCRalphabeta/CD19-depleted stem cell transplant. The CDR3: CASNRPPQDTQYF. The CDR3 coding sequence is TGCGCCAGCAATCGACCCCCGCAGGATACGCAGTATTTT.